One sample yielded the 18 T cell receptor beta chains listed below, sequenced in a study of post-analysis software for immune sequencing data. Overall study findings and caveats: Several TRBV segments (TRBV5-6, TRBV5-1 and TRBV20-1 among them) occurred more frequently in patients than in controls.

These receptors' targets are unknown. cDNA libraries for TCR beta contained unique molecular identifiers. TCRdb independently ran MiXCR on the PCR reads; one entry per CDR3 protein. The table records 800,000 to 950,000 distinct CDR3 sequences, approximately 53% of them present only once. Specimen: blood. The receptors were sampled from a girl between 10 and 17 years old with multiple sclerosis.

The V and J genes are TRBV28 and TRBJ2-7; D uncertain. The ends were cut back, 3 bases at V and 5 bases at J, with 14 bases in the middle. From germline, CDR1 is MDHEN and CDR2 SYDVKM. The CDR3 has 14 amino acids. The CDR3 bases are TGTGCCAGCAGTTTCCCTACCTTTCAGGACGAGCAGTACTTC. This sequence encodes CASSFPTFQDEQYF.

The DNA for the CDR3 is TGTGCCAGCAGCTTACCCGGTTATCGCAAAAACATTCAGTACTTC. This codes for CASSLPGYRKNIQYF. The V gene is TRBV7-2, the J gene TRBJ2-4; D gene ambiguous. Germline CDR1 and CDR2: SGHTA and FQGNSA. Trimming took off 2 bases at V and 3 bases at J, with 11 bases between the two ends. The CDR3 spans 15 residues.

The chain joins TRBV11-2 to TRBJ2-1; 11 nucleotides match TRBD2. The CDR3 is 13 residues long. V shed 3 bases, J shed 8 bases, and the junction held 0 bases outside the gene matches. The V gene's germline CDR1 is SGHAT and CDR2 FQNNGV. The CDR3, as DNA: TGTGCCAGCAGCTTTAGCGGGAGGGATGAGCAGTTCTTC. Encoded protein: CASSFSGRDEQFF.

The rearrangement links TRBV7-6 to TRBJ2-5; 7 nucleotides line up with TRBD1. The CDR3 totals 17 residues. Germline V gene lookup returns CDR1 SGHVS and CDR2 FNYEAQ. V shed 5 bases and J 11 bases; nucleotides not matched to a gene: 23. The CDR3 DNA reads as TGTGCCAGCAGCCCCGGCGGACAGGCTCGCGTGGGGAATGAGCAGTACTTC. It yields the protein CASSPGGQARVGNEQYF.

The CDR3 nucleotides are TGTGCCAGCACCCCTACGGGCGGGAGGGCTGATACGCAGTATTTT. This codes for CASTPTGGRADTQYF. The chain uses TRBV6-6 and TRBJ2-3, with TRBD2 identical over 9 bases. This CDR3 is built from 15 residues. J gave up 6 bases and V 7 bases, and 11 bases lay outside the gene matches. The germline gives CDR1 MNHNY, CDR2 SVGAGI (reference sequence).

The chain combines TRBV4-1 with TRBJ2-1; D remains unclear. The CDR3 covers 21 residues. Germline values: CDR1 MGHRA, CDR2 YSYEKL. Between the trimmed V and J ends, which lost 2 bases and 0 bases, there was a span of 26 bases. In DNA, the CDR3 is TGCGCCAGCAGCCAATTTGGTGGTGGCCTGGCCTCCCCAAGCTCCTACAATGAGCAGTTCTTC. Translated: CASSQFGGGLASPSSYNEQFF.

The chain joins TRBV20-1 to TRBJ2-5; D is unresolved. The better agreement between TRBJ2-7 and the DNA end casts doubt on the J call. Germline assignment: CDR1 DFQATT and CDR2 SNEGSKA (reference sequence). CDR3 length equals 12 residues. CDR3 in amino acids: CSGSRFGFEQYF. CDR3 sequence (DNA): TGCAGTGGCAGTCGTTTCGGCTTCGAGCAGTACTTC.

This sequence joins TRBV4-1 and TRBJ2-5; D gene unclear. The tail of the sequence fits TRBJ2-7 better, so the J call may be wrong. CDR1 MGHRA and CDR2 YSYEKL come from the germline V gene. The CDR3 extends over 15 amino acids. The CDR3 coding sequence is TGCGCCAGCAGCCAAGATTTGGAGCCCGGGCGCGAGCAGTACTTC. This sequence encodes CASSQDLEPGREQYF.

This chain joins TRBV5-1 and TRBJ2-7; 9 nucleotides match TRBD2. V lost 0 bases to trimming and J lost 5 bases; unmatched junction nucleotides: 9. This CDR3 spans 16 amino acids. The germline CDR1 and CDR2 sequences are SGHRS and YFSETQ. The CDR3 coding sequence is TGCGCCAGCAGCTTGGCCCTAAGCGGGAGGCCCCACGAGCAGTACTTC. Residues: CASSLALSGRPHEQYF.

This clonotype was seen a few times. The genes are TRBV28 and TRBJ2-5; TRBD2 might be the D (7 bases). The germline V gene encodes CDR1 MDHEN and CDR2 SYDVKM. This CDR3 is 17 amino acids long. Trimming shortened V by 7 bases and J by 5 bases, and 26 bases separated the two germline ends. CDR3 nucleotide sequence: TGTGCCAGCACCCAGAGCAGAGGGGGGGTCGGCATGGAGACCCAGTACTTC. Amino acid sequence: CASTQSRGGVGMETQYF.

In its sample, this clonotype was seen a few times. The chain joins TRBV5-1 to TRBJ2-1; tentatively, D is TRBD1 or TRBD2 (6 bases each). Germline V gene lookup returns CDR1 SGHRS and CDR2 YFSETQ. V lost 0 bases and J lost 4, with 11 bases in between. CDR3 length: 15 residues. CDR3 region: CASSLEDSGYNEQFF. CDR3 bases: TGCGCCAGCAGCTTGGAGGACAGCGGGTACAATGAGCAGTTCTTC.

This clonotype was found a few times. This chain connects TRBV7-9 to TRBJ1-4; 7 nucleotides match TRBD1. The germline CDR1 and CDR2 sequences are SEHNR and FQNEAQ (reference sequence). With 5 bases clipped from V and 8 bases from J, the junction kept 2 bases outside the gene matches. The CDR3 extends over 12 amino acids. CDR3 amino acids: CASSAQGEKLFF. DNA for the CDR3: TGTGCCAGCAGCGCACAGGGGGAAAAACTGTTTTTT.

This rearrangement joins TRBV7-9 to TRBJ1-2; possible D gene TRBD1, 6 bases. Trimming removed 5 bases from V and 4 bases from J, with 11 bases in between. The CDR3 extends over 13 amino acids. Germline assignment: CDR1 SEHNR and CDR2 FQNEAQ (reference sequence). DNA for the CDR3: TGTGCCAGCAGCAAAACAGGGTTCTATGGCTACACCTTC. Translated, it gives CASSKTGFYGYTF.

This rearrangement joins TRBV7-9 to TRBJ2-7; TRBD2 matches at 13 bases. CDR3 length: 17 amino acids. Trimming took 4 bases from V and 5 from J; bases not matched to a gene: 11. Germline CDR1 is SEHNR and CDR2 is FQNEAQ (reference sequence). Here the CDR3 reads CASSSPGLAGRVDEQYF. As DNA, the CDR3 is TGTGCCAGCAGCTCCCCGGGACTAGCGGGACGGGTGGACGAGCAGTACTTC.

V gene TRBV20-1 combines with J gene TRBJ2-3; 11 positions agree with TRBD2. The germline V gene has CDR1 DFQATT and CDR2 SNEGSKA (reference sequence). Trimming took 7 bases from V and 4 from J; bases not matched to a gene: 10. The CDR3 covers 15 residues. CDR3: CSGAPLAGDPDTQYF. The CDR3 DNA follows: TGCAGTGGTGCCCCACTAGCGGGAGATCCAGATACGCAGTATTTT.

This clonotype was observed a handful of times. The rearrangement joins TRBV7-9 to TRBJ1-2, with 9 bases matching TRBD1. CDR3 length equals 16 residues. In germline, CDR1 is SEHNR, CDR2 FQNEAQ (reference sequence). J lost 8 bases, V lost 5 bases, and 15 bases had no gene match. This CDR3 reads CASSPLQRDRDEGYTF. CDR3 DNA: TGTGCCAGCAGCCCCCTCCAGCGGGACAGGGACGAGGGCTACACCTTC.

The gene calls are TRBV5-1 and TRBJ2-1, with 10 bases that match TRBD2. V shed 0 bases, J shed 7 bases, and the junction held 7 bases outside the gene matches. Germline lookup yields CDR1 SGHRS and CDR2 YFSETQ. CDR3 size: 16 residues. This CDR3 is CASSLGGSGGTNEQFF. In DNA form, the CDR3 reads TGCGCCAGCAGCTTGGGAGGTAGCGGGGGGACAAATGAGCAGTTCTTC.

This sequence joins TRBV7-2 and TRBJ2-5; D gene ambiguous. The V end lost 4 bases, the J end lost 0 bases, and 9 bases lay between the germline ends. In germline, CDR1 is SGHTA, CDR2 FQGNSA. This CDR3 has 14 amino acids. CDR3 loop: CASSSAQYQETQYF. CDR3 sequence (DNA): TGTGCCAGCAGCTCCGCACAGTACCAAGAGACCCAGTACTTC.